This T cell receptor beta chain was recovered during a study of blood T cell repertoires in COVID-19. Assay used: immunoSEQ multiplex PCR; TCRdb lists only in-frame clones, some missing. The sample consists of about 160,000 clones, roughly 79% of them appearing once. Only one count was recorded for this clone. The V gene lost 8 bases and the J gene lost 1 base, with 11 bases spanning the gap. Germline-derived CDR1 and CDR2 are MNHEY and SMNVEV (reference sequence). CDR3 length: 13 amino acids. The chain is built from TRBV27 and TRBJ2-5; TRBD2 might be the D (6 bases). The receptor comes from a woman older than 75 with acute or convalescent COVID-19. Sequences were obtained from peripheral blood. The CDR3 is CASSRRAQETQYF. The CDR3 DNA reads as TGTGCCAGCTCCCGGAGGGCCCAAGAGACCCAGTACTTC.